The entry below describes one TCR beta chain. Its antigen is still unknown. The data were taken from a study of blood T cells in healthy people across ages. Findings of the study overall: As age increased, TCR beta diversity per million T cells fell in a roughly linear fashion. More naive CD4+ cells and higher diversity marked long-lived donors relative to aged donors.

The ends were cut back, 8 bases at V and 4 bases at J, with 14 bases in the middle. CDR1 and CDR2 (germline): MNHEY, SVGAGI. The length of the CDR3 is 13 residues. The second PCR ran about 6 to 11 cycles with a sample-barcoded 5' primer and J-beta primers. Every cDNA was tagged by a template-switch adaptor with 12 random nucleotides. TCRdb re-called the 5' RACE reads with MiXCR, one entry per CDR3 protein. The sample yields just under 900,000 distinct CDR3 sequences, more than 25% seen once. This clonotype was obtained from an elderly woman in good health. The chain couples TRBV6-5 to TRBJ2-5, with D possibly TRBD1 on 7 matching bases. Sequencing input: blood. CDR3: CASHQGGGETQYF. The CDR3 region has the DNA TGTGCCAGCCATCAGGGGGGAGGAGAGACCCAGTACTTC.